This entry lists 15 T cell receptor beta chains sequenced from one sample in a study of T-cell memory formation after mild COVID-19. TCRdb itself ran the 5' RACE reads through MiXCR, one entry per CDR3 protein. Of about 560,000 distinct CDR3 sequences in the sample, about 22% are singletons; the top ten hold roughly 8.1%. Sequencing was done on a sample of PBMCs or a T cell subset sorted from them (not recorded which). The origin of the receptors is an adult woman who had mild COVID-19 (a few samples of this study predate the infection). Cell type and time point are not known.

This clonotype was seen a handful of times. This rearrangement joins TRBV7-9 to TRBJ2-2; perhaps D is TRBD1 or TRBD2 (5 bases each). Trimming removed 5 bases at V and 2 bases at J, with 15 bases between. CDR1 is SEHNR and CDR2 is FQNEAQ in the germline V gene (reference sequence). This CDR3 is built from 16 residues. Here the CDR3 DNA reads TGTGCCAGCAGCCTGGGACGGCGAATCAACACCGGGGAGCTGTTTTTT. It encodes CASSLGRRINTGELFF. The complete variable domain, with remaining parts taken from reference TRBV7-9 and TRBJ2-2, reads DTGVSQNPRHKITKRGQNVTFRCDPISEHNRLYWYRQTLGQGPEFLTYFQNEAQLEKSRLLSDRFSAERPKGSFSTLEIQRTEQGDSAMYLCASSLGRRINTGELFFGEGSRLTVL.

V is TRBV7-9 and J is TRBJ1-2; D not certain. Germline V lookup: CDR1 SEHNR, CDR2 FQNEAQ (reference sequence). V was cut by 1 base and J by 1 base, with 10 bases left in between. This CDR3 is built from 15 residues. The CDR3 loop reads CASSLGPESNYGYTF. For the CDR3, the DNA is TGTGCCAGCAGCTTAGGACCCGAGAGTAACTATGGCTACACCTTC.

This clonotype came up many times. The chain links TRBV12-3 or TRBV12-4 to TRBJ1-5, with 8 bases that match TRBD1. This CDR3 comprises 13 residues. The CDR3 is CATQGAHNQPQHF. CDR3 in DNA: TGTGCTACTCAGGGGGCACACAATCAGCCCCAGCATTTT.

The chain couples TRBV7-9 to TRBJ2-3; 9 nucleotides align to TRBD2. Germline assignment: CDR1 SEHNR and CDR2 FQNEAQ (reference sequence). The V and J ends lost 6 bases and 1 base, in that order; junction bases with no gene match: 11. The CDR3 contains 17 residues. DNA for the CDR3: TGTGCCAGCAGGGGGGAGAAGCGGGAGGTTCGCACAGATACGCAGTATTTT. Translation: CASRGEKREVRTDTQYF.

V gene TRBV7-3 combines with J gene TRBJ1-5; no clear D. Germline loops: CDR1 SGHTA, CDR2 FQGTGA. The CDR3 has 16 residues. Between the trimmed V and J ends, which lost 5 bases and 7 bases, there was a span of 21 bases. The CDR3 coding sequence is TGTGCCAGCAGCCCCCGGGGTAGGGATGGGTCACAGCCCCAGCATTTT. Its protein is CASSPRGRDGSQPQHF.

This clonotype was seen a handful of times. V usage is TRBV7-8 and J usage is TRBJ1-2, with D unresolved. This CDR3 comprises 14 residues. Looked up from germline, CDR1 is SGHVS and CDR2 is FQNEAQ. The ends were cut back, 1 base at V and 4 bases at J, with 10 bases in the middle. Here the CDR3 reads CASSLGPGSYGYTF. CDR3 DNA sequence: TGTGCCAGCAGCTTAGGGCCGGGCTCCTATGGCTACACCTTC.

The genes are TRBV12-3 or TRBV12-4 and TRBJ2-1; D gene uncertain. The CDR3 has 12 residues. Trimming took off 6 bases at V and 8 bases at J, with 11 bases between the two ends. The CDR3 loop reads CASSGRKDEQFF. CDR3 sequence (DNA): TGTGCCAGCAGCGGTAGGAAGGATGAGCAGTTCTTC.

Only a few counts were recorded for this clonotype. A junction end diverges from the germline sequence, so it may reflect a read error. This chain joins TRBV7-9 and TRBJ1-2; D is possibly TRBD1 (6 bases). The CDR3 spans 13 residues. Germline V gives CDR1 SEHNR, CDR2 FQNEAQ (reference sequence). Written as DNA, the CDR3 is TGTGCCAGCAGCCTAGCAGGGGCGCAGGGCTACACCTTC. Its translation is CASSLAGAQGYTF.

The rearrangement joins TRBV5-1 to TRBJ2-5; 8 bases fit TRBD2. Germline values: CDR1 SGHRS, CDR2 YFSETQ. V lost 0 bases, J lost 4 bases, and 8 bases stayed unmatched. This CDR3 has 16 residues. The DNA of the CDR3 is TGCGCCAGCAGCTTGGTCTTAGGTCTAGCGGGAGAGACCCAGTACTTC. Translating it yields CASSLVLGLAGETQYF.

The chain employs TRBV19 and TRBJ1-6, with a weak D call TRBD1 (5 bases). CDR3 size: 17 residues. V lost 1 base to trimming and J lost 2 bases, with 12 bases between them. CDR1 is LNHDA and CDR2 is SQIVND in the germline V gene (reference sequence). The CDR3 DNA reads as TGTGCCAGTAGTATAGTGGTTTCGACAGCCTATAATTCACCCCTCCACTTT. Translated: CASSIVVSTAYNSPLHF. Full variable domain (rest looked up from reference TRBV19 and TRBJ1-6): DGGITQSPKYLFRKEGQNVTLSCEQNLNHDAMYWYRQDPGQGLRLIYYSQIVNDFQKGDIAEGYSVSREKKESFPLTVTSAQKNPTAFYLCASSIVVSTAYNSPLHFGNGTRLTVT.

This clonotype turned up a few times. The V call is TRBV2, the J call TRBJ2-5; 7 bases line up with TRBD1. This CDR3 spans 14 amino acids. The ends lost 7 bases at V and 2 bases at J; junction bases unmatched: 7. The V gene's germline CDR1 is SNHLY and CDR2 FYNNEI. CDR3 bases: TGTGCCAGCACCCGGGACAGAGGACAAGAGACCCAGTACTTC. Protein sequence: CASTRDRGQETQYF. Drawing the rest from reference TRBV2 and TRBJ2-5, the complete variable domain is EPEVTQTPSHQVTQMGQEVILRCVPISNHLYFYWYRQILGQKVEFLVSFYNNEISEKSEIFDDQFSVERPDGSNFTLKIRSTKLEDSAMYFCASTRDRGQETQYFGPGTRLLVL.

This clonotype has more than one count but fewer than ten. V gene TRBV20-1 combines with J gene TRBJ1-1, with TRBD1 as a possible D gene (6 bases). The germline CDR1 and CDR2 sequences are DFQATT and SNEGSKA (reference sequence). The V and J ends lost 1 base and 0 bases respectively, with 15 bases between them. The CDR3 sequence is 16 residues long. The CDR3 sequence is CSARGTGHLMNTEAFF. The CDR3 DNA sequence: TGCAGTGCTAGAGGTACGGGACACCTCATGAACACTGAAGCTTTCTTT.

The sample holds a few counts of this clonotype. The CDR3 sequence: CASSYAYGSSGEQFF. DNA for the CDR3: TGTGCCAGCAGTTACGCCTACGGGAGTTCGGGTGAGCAGTTCTTC. This chain connects TRBV6-5 to TRBJ2-1; possibly TRBD2 for D (6 bases). The germline CDR1 and CDR2 sequences are MNHEY and SVGAGI. The CDR3 has 15 amino acids. V lost 2 bases and J lost 9, with 17 bases in between.

This clonotype was seen a handful of times. V gene TRBV29-1 combines with J gene TRBJ2-7; D gene ambiguous. The CDR3 sequence is 11 residues long. Germline values: CDR1 SQVTM, CDR2 ANQGSEA. Trimming took 4 bases from V and 1 from J, leaving 5 bases between them. CDR3 DNA: TGCAGCGTTGGACAATCCTACGAGCAGTACTTC. Amino acid sequence: CSVGQSYEQYF.

The chain uses TRBV18 and TRBJ2-3; D uncertain. This CDR3 spans 15 amino acids. Germline CDR1 reads KGHSH; CDR2 reads LQKENI. V was clipped by 5 bases and J by 0 bases, with 12 bases between them. CDR3 DNA: TGTGCCAGCTCATCCCGGGCCCTAAGCACAGATACGCAGTATTTT. Translating it yields CASSSRALSTDTQYF.